This entry lists 22 T cell receptor beta chains sequenced from one sample in a study of Ad26.COV2.S vaccination and SARS-CoV-2 variants. The treatment denotes: around 19 received Ad26.COV2.S at low or high dose, single or two shots; five or six received placebo; per-sample allocation not given. Sampling took place 63 days after the first vaccine or placebo injection. Method: immunoSEQ multiplex PCR; TCRdb's copy keeps in-frame clones and lacks some. This table has about 350,000 clones, around nine tenths appearing once. The sequenced sample was peripheral blood, obtained in a trial of Ad26.COV2.S vaccine versus placebo. The receptors come from a person between 18 and 65 years old who received the Ad26.COV2.S COVID-19 vaccine or a placebo.

This chain joins TRBV4-2 and TRBJ1-5; 10 bases are shared with TRBD1. The V gene's germline CDR1 is LGHNA and CDR2 YNFKEQ. This CDR3 region has 15 residues. With 0 bases clipped from V and 4 bases from J, the junction kept 0 bases outside the gene matches. DNA for the CDR3: TGTGCCAGCAGCCAAGAGGACAGGGGGAATCAGCCCCAGCATTTT. Translated, it gives CASSQEDRGNQPQHF.

V gene TRBV27 combines with J gene TRBJ1-4; TRBD1 matches at 8 bases. Germline CDR1 MNHEY, CDR2 SMNVEV (reference sequence). V trimming: 3 bases; J trimming: 8 bases; junction bases outside the gene matches: 5. The CDR3 sequence is 14 residues long. For the CDR3, the DNA is TGTGCCAGCAGTTTCTCCACAGGGGGGGAAAAACTGTTTTTT. Its protein product is CASSFSTGGEKLFF.

The CDR3 loop reads CASSLMVDISGNTIYF. CDR3 DNA sequence: TGTGCCAGCAGCTTGATGGTGGATATCTCTGGAAACACCATATATTTT. The chain is built from TRBV5-6 and TRBJ1-3; D is uncertain. CDR1 and CDR2 from the germline V gene are SGHDT and YYEEEE. This CDR3 has 16 amino acids. Trimming shortened V by 1 base and J by 0 bases, and 11 bases separated the two germline ends.

This chain uses TRBV4-3 with TRBJ2-7; D perhaps matches TRBD1 (5 bases). The germline V gene encodes CDR1 LGHNA and CDR2 YSLEER. Trimming shortened V by 1 base and J by 1 base, and 14 bases separated the two germline ends. The CDR3 is made up of 16 amino acids. The CDR3 loop reads CASSQGAGHPSYEQYF. The CDR3 DNA follows: TGCGCCAGCAGCCAAGGGGCAGGACACCCTTCCTACGAGCAGTACTTC.

A few counts support this clone. The chain employs TRBV13 and TRBJ1-2; no clear D gene. Germline V gives CDR1 PRHDT, CDR2 FYEKMQ (reference sequence). The CDR3 spans 13 residues. Trimming cost V 7 bases and J 6 bases, with 15 bases left between them. This chain's CDR3 is CASNLRSGNGYTF. The DNA for the CDR3 is TGTGCCAGCAACCTTCGCTCGGGGAATGGCTACACCTTC. Full variable domain (missing parts from reference TRBV13 and TRBJ1-2): AAGVIQSPRHLIKEKRETATLKCYPIPRHDTVYWYQQGPGQDPQFLISFYEKMQSDKGSIPDRFSAQQFSDYHSELNMSSLELGDSALYFCASNLRSGNGYTFGSGTRLTVV.

This sequence joins TRBV28 and TRBJ1-5; 7 nucleotides agree with TRBD1. This CDR3 contains 14 residues. With 0 bases clipped from V and 7 bases from J, the junction kept 3 bases outside the gene matches. CDR1 and CDR2 (germline): MDHEN, SYDVKM. The DNA for the CDR3 is TGTGCCAGCAGTTTATGGCAGGGGGGGCAGCCCCAGCATTTT. Translated, it gives CASSLWQGGQPQHF.

Only one count was recorded for this clone. The gene calls are TRBV7-2 and TRBJ2-7; D possibly uses TRBD1 or TRBD2 (6 bases each). CDR1 is SGHTA, CDR2 FQGNSA, per germline. The CDR3 runs to 14 residues. V lost 5 bases, J lost 1 base, and 12 bases lay in between. CDR3 nucleotide sequence: TGTGCCAGCAGCCCACAGGGACTTTCCTACGAGCAGTACTTC. Translating it yields CASSPQGLSYEQYF.

The chain combines TRBV28 with TRBJ1-2; 12 positions match TRBD1. V was clipped by 6 bases and J by 9 bases; unmatched bases: 14. The CDR3 consists of 16 residues. The germline CDR1 and CDR2 sequences are MDHEN and SYDVKM. The CDR3 DNA reads as TGTGCCAGCAGACCTTCAACCGGGACAGGGGGCGGGAGCTACACCTTC. It yields the protein CASRPSTGTGGGSYTF.

The chain combines TRBV11-2 with TRBJ2-7, with 7 bases that match TRBD2. Trimming at V came to 8 bases and at J to 1 base, leaving 11 bases not matched to a gene. The CDR3 consists of 15 residues. Germline V gene lookup returns CDR1 SGHAT and CDR2 FQNNGV. The CDR3 loop reads CASLGRWGGSYEQYF. The CDR3 coding sequence is TGTGCCAGCTTAGGTCGATGGGGAGGGTCCTACGAGCAGTACTTC.

This clone was observed a single time. The chain employs TRBV28 and TRBJ2-7, with unresolved D. V was pared by 5 bases and J by 0 bases, with 14 bases between. The CDR3 consists of 15 residues. CDR1 and CDR2 from the germline V gene are MDHEN and SYDVKM. Written as DNA, the CDR3 is TGTGCCAGCAGTCTTAGTACCCCCCCCTCCTACGAGCAGTACTTC. Its translation: CASSLSTPPSYEQYF.

The V call is TRBV6-2 or TRBV6-3, the J call TRBJ2-3; 9 bases align to TRBD1. CDR3 size: 15 residues. Germline trimming cut 5 bases from V and 1 base from J; bases unmatched to any gene: 4. Germline CDR1 MNHEY, CDR2 SVGEGT. CDR3 bases: TGTGCCAGCAGTGACCGGGACAGGGGCACAGATACGCAGTATTTT. As protein: CASSDRDRGTDTQYF.

The chain employs TRBV3-1 (or the pseudogene TRBV3-2) and TRBJ2-7; TRBD2 matches at 7 bases. Germline CDR1 and CDR2: LGHDT and YNNKEL (reference sequence). Losses at the gene ends were 3 bases for V and 4 bases for J; bases not matched to a gene: 12. The CDR3 length is 16 residues. The CDR3 nucleotides read TGTGCCAGCAGCCATGGGGGGAGGGGAGGTAGGTACGAGCAGTACTTC. It yields the protein CASSHGGRGGRYEQYF.

The chain carries TRBV4-3 and TRBJ2-7, with 8 bases lining up with TRBD1. V lost 0 bases to trimming and J lost 3 bases; unmatched junction nucleotides: 4. Germline CDR1 is LGHNA and CDR2 is YSLEER. The CDR3 loop spans 15 amino acids. The CDR3, as DNA: TGCGCCAGCAGCCAAGATCGTGGGACAGGCTACGAGCAGTACTTC. Amino acids: CASSQDRGTGYEQYF.

V is TRBV4-1 and J is TRBJ2-6; 7 bases agree with TRBD1. The V segment lost 5 bases and the J segment 0 bases; nucleotides outside the gene matches: 22. The germline CDR1 and CDR2 sequences are MGHRA and YSYEKL. The CDR3 extends over 22 amino acids. Written as DNA, the CDR3 is TGCGCCAGCAGCTTAAGGGTGGGACAGCGAGGTGGAATGGGCTCTGGGGCCAACGTCCTGACTTTC. Translating gives CASSLRVGQRGGMGSGANVLTF.

The chain recombines TRBV20-1 with TRBJ1-2; unclear D gene. Germline loops: CDR1 DFQATT, CDR2 SNEGSKA (reference sequence). V lost 6 bases to trimming and J lost 3 bases, with 8 bases between them. CDR3 length: 11 residues. In nucleotides, the CDR3 is TGCAGTGCGCCGCGGGACTATGGCTACACCTTC. Its protein product is CSAPRDYGYTF.

The chain couples TRBV6-5 to TRBJ1-6; tentatively, D is TRBD1 (5 bases). The V end was cut by 6 bases, the J end by 2 bases, with 11 bases between. Germline lookup yields CDR1 MNHEY and CDR2 SVGAGI. This CDR3 region has 15 residues. Here the CDR3 reads CASSAGTAYNSPLHF. As DNA, the CDR3 is TGTGCCAGCAGCGCGGGGACGGCCTATAATTCACCCCTCCACTTT.

The V gene is TRBV15, the J gene TRBJ1-5, with a weak D call TRBD1 (5 bases). Trimming shortened V by 8 bases and J by 7 bases, and 15 bases separated the two germline ends. Germline loops: CDR1 LNHNV, CDR2 YYDKDF (reference sequence). This CDR3 contains 13 residues. The CDR3 coding sequence is TGTGCCACCGGTTGGAGGGGTGAACAGCCCCAGCATTTT. Its translation is CATGWRGEQPQHF.

The chain uses TRBV28 and TRBJ2-1; 13 bases map to TRBD2. Per the germline V gene, CDR1 is MDHEN and CDR2 is SYDVKM. The junction had 10 bases not matched to a gene; V was cut back by 3 bases and J by 2 bases. This CDR3 comprises 19 residues. CDR3 nucleotide sequence: TGTGCCAGCAGTTTCTCGGGACTAGCGGGATCTGGGACCTACAATGAGCAGTTCTTC. It codes for CASSFSGLAGSGTYNEQFF.

Details on this clone: Other DNA sequences from this sample encode an identical CDR3 as well. V and J are TRBV28 and TRBJ2-1; 8 bases fit TRBD2. The germline CDR1 and CDR2 sequences are MDHEN and SYDVKM. V lost 6 bases and J lost 0; bases outside the gene matches: 1. The CDR3 length is 14 residues. This chain's CDR3 is CASRSGSSYNEQFF. In DNA, the CDR3 is TGTGCCAGCAGGAGCGGGAGCTCCTACAATGAGCAGTTCTTC.

V is TRBV3-1 (or the pseudogene TRBV3-2) and J is TRBJ2-1, with D unclear. This CDR3 region has 15 residues. Germline V gene sequence: CDR1 LGHDT, CDR2 YNNKEL (reference sequence). V lost 3 bases and J 3 bases, leaving 12 bases between the germline ends. CDR3 residues: CASSHQARFYNEQFF. For the CDR3, the DNA is TGTGCCAGCAGCCACCAAGCGCGGTTCTACAATGAGCAGTTCTTC.

A single count supports this clone. CDR3 amino acids: CASSPPRTGSYEQYF. CDR3 sequence (DNA): TGTGCCAGCAGTCCCCCCCGGACAGGGTCCTACGAGCAGTACTTC. The chain employs TRBV28 and TRBJ2-7; 8 bases are shared with TRBD1. V trimming: 5 bases; J trimming: 1 base; junction bases outside the gene matches: 7. The CDR3 loop spans 15 amino acids. Per germline, CDR1 MDHEN and CDR2 SYDVKM.

The chain has TRBV7-9 and TRBJ2-7, with no clear D. Trimming removed 6 bases from V and 5 bases from J, with 11 bases in between. Germline V gene lookup returns CDR1 SEHNR and CDR2 FQNEAQ (reference sequence). The CDR3 contains 12 residues. The CDR3 nucleotides read TGTGCCAGCAGTCAAGTAGGAGACGAGCAGTACTTC. Encoded protein: CASSQVGDEQYF.